The 3 T cell receptor beta chains listed next were all sequenced from one sample in a study of CD8+ T cells in alopecia areata. In each case, RNA was isolated and then reverse transcribed into cDNA as the sequencing template. Measured with immunoSEQ multiplex PCR; TCRdb has only the in-frame clones, and not every one. The profile shows about 220,000 clones, 50% to 60% of them singletons. Treatment defined: oral pan-JAK inhibitor, 5-10 mg twice daily. This material consisted of CD4+ T cells sorted from blood, taken at week 4, from a patient treated with tofacitinib. The receptors derive from a human donor with alopecia areata.

The chain combines TRBV29-1 with TRBJ2-3; the D is unclear. The CDR3 is 12 residues long. The germline V and J ends were trimmed by 4 bases and 4 bases, with 9 bases remaining between them. The germline CDR1 and CDR2 sequences are SQVTM and ANQGSEA. Here the CDR3 reads CSVVRPSDTQYF. Here the CDR3 DNA reads TGCAGCGTTGTTAGGCCCTCAGATACGCAGTATTTT.

The count of this clone is one. The chain uses TRBV27 and TRBJ1-6; 10 nucleotides align to TRBD1. The CDR3 runs to 17 residues. The J segment lost 1 base and the V segment lost 8 bases, leaving 8 bases of the junction unmatched. The V gene's germline CDR1 is MNHEY and CDR2 SMNVEV (reference sequence). The CDR3 is CASVPGQGLSYNSPLHF. For the CDR3, the DNA is TGTGCCAGCGTTCCGGGACAGGGGTTATCCTATAATTCACCCCTCCACTTT.

This clone was observed a single time. The gene calls are TRBV7-2 and TRBJ2-7; D gene ambiguous. The CDR3 is made up of 13 amino acids. Germline V gives CDR1 SGHTA, CDR2 FQGNSA. V shed 1 base and J shed 3 bases, with 7 bases lying between them. The CDR3 spells CASSLDPSYEQYF. The CDR3, as DNA: TGTGCCAGCAGCTTAGACCCGAGCTACGAGCAGTACTTC.